Described below is a single T cell receptor (beta chain) sequence and its context. This specimen belongs to a study of blood T cell repertoires in COVID-19. Germline assignment: CDR1 LNHDA and CDR2 SQIVND (reference sequence). The V end lost 5 bases, the J end lost 1 base, and 14 bases lay between the germline ends. The CDR3 consists of 15 residues. Using immunoSEQ multiplex PCR, the repertoire was profiled, and TCRdb retains in-frame clones only, with some absent. This repertoire shows roughly 200,000 clones, roughly 77% found once; its top ten account for 10% to 15%. This rearrangement joins TRBV19 to TRBJ1-2; possibly TRBD1 for D (6 bases). The sample was peripheral blood. The source of this sequence is a woman older than 75 with COVID-19, enrolled during active disease. In nucleotides, the CDR3 is TGTGCCAGTAGTCGCGGGGGGCAAGGTAACTATGGCTACACCTTC. It encodes CASSRGGQGNYGYTF.